The 29 T cell receptor beta chains given below trace back to one sample, sequenced in a study of OX40 agonist ivuxolimab in advanced cancers. Clones were read by immunoSEQ multiplex PCR, and TCRdb kept only the in-frame ones, dropping some. Of over 75,000 clones in the sample, 92% were seen once. Sequenced material: CD4+ or CD8+ T cells sorted from blood, taken in a trial of the OX40 agonist ivuxolimab. These receptors originate from an adult with an advanced solid tumor such as melanoma, head and neck, liver or kidney cancer.

V and J are TRBV30 and TRBJ2-7; the match to TRBD2 covers 15 bases. The CDR3 extends over 18 amino acids. Germline loops: CDR1 GTSNPN, CDR2 SVGIG (reference sequence). Trimming removed 2 bases from V and 2 bases from J; junction bases left unmatched: 10. In DNA form, the CDR3 reads TGTGCCTGGAGTCACGGGACTAGCGGGAGGATTAGTACCTACGAGCAGTACTTC. Its protein is CAWSHGTSGRISTYEQYF. Full variable domain (outside the CDR3, taken from reference TRBV30 and TRBJ2-7): SQTIHQWPATLVQPVGSPLSLECTVEGTSNPNLYWYRQAAGRGLQLLFYSVGIGQISSEVPQNLSASRPQDRQFILSSKKLLLSDSGFYLCAWSHGTSGRISTYEQYFGPGTRLTVT.

The CDR3 sequence: CASSIGTEFYRSGANVLTF. CDR3 DNA sequence: TGTGCCAGCAGCATAGGGACAGAGTTTTATCGTTCTGGGGCCAACGTCCTGACTTTC. The chain carries TRBV5-6 and TRBJ2-6, with 7 positions matching TRBD1. This CDR3 spans 19 amino acids. The V gene's germline CDR1 is SGHDT and CDR2 YYEEEE. The junction had 14 bases not matched to a gene; V was cut back by 4 bases and J by 1 base.

Only one count was recorded for this clone. The V and J genes are TRBV5-4 and TRBJ2-5; 7 positions agree with TRBD2. V gave up 4 bases and J gave up 4 bases; unmatched junction bases: 7. Germline CDR1 SGHNT, CDR2 YYREEE (reference sequence). The CDR3 has 14 residues. The DNA for the CDR3 is TGTGCCAGCAGCGAGGCGCGGGAGACAGAGACCCAGTACTTC. Translation: CASSEARETETQYF.

The J gene is TRBJ2-2, the V gene TRBV29-1; 9 bases agree with TRBD1. With 7 bases clipped from V and 6 bases from J, the junction kept 6 bases outside the gene matches. The CDR3 is made up of 13 amino acids. The germline V gene encodes CDR1 SQVTM and CDR2 ANQGSEA. CDR3: CSADGTGPGELFF. CDR3 nucleotide sequence: TGCAGCGCTGATGGGACAGGGCCCGGGGAGCTGTTTTTT.

This sequence joins TRBV6-5 and TRBJ1-6, with TRBD1 identical over 7 bases. The CDR3 length is 14 residues. Looked up from germline, CDR1 is MNHEY and CDR2 is SVGAGI. The V segment lost 5 bases and the J segment 6 bases; nucleotides outside the gene matches: 4. CDR3 region: CASSRTGPNSPLHF. Written as DNA, the CDR3 is TGTGCCAGCAGTCGGACAGGTCCTAATTCACCCCTCCACTTT.

This clone rates as medium-sized. The V call is TRBV28, the J call TRBJ2-2; D uncertain. The V gene lost 2 bases and the J gene lost 1 base, with 8 bases spanning the gap. In germline, CDR1 is MDHEN, CDR2 SYDVKM. The CDR3 runs 15 residues. CDR3 in DNA: TGTGCCAGCAGTTTAAGTGTTGGGAACACCGGGGAGCTGTTTTTT. This encodes CASSLSVGNTGELFF. Together with reference TRBV28 and TRBJ2-2, the CDR3 gives the full variable domain: DVKVTQSSRYLVKRTGEKVFLECVQDMDHENMFWYRQDPGLGLRLIYFSYDVKMKEKGDIPEGYSVSREKKERFSLILESASTNQTSMYLCASSLSVGNTGELFFGEGSRLTVL.

The rearrangement joins TRBV6-1 to TRBJ2-7, with D perhaps TRBD2 (5 bases). Germline lookup yields CDR1 MNHNS and CDR2 SASEGT. The V and J ends lost 4 bases and 3 bases respectively, with 22 bases between them. The CDR3 is 17 residues long. This CDR3 reads CASSGPDSPSSLYEQYF. CDR3 sequence (DNA): TGTGCCAGCAGTGGGCCGGACTCCCCCTCCTCTCTCTACGAGCAGTACTTC.

The chain carries TRBV23-1 and TRBJ2-3, with TRBD1 matching over 7 bases. TRBV23-1 carries the ORF label, with uncertain function. The CDR3 spans 18 residues. V lost 3 bases and J lost 0; bases outside the gene matches: 12. CDR3 protein: CASSQGRDSDPSTDTQYF. As DNA, the CDR3 is TGCGCCAGCAGTCAGGGCCGGGACAGCGATCCTAGCACAGATACGCAGTATTTT.

V and J are TRBV13 and TRBJ1-1; D possibly corresponds to TRBD1 (6 bases). V gave up 2 bases and J gave up 11 bases, with 15 bases separating them. CDR3 length equals 13 residues. Germline V gene lookup returns CDR1 PRHDT and CDR2 FYEKMQ (reference sequence). CDR3: CASSLKQGVRAFF. The DNA of the CDR3 is TGTGCCAGCAGCTTAAAACAGGGAGTACGTGCTTTCTTT.

The chain employs TRBV7-2 and TRBJ2-1; 9 positions agree with TRBD2. The germline gives CDR1 SGHTA, CDR2 FQGNSA. The J segment lost 4 bases and the V segment lost 7 bases, leaving 8 bases of the junction unmatched. The CDR3 is 15 residues long. The CDR3 nucleotides read TGTGCCAGCACCCCCCTAGCGGGGCTTTACAATGAGCAGTTCTTC. Translated, it gives CASTPLAGLYNEQFF.

This clone showed up just once. The genes are TRBV2 and TRBJ1-5; 10 nucleotides line up with TRBD1. CDR3 length: 17 residues. Germline V gives CDR1 SNHLY, CDR2 FYNNEI. Trimming removed 7 bases from V and 6 bases from J; junction bases left unmatched: 15. The CDR3 DNA sequence: TGTGCCAGCAAACCAGGACAGGGGGAAGGAACGGGTCAGCCCCAGCATTTT. Its translation is CASKPGQGEGTGQPQHF.

J is TRBJ2-1 and V is TRBV28, with TRBD2 identical over 7 bases. This CDR3 comprises 14 residues. Germline loops: CDR1 MDHEN, CDR2 SYDVKM. V trimming: 1 base; J trimming: 7 bases; junction bases outside the gene matches: 4. The CDR3, as DNA: TGTGCCAGCAGTTTATTGCGGGAGCGGAATGAGCAGTTCTTC. Encoded protein: CASSLLRERNEQFF.

The table lists this clone with a few counts. V is TRBV7-8 and J is TRBJ2-5, with D hard to call. Trimming pared 8 bases from V and 5 bases from J, leaving 12 bases between. Germline V gene lookup returns CDR1 SGHVS and CDR2 FQNEAQ. The CDR3 length is 12 residues. CDR3 coding DNA: TGTGCCAGCGCCCCAGGCGTCGAGACCCAGTACTTC. Translation: CASAPGVETQYF.

V and J are TRBV25-1 and TRBJ2-2; D gene uncertain. V lost 7 bases and J lost 8, with 8 bases in between. In germline, CDR1 is MGHDK, CDR2 SYGVNS. The CDR3 consists of 11 residues. For the CDR3, the DNA is TGTGCCAGCACAGCCGGGGGGGAGCTGTTTTTT. Its translation is CASTAGGELFF.

With respect to this clone: Sequence at one end of the junction differs from germline and may be a read error. This sequence joins TRBV30 and TRBJ1-2; D may be TRBD1 (5 bases). The length of the CDR3 is 12 residues. In germline, CDR1 is GTSNPN, CDR2 SVGIG (reference sequence). CDR3 region: CAWSPTLGTGEF. The CDR3 coding sequence is TGTGCCTGGAGTCCAACCCTCGGGACGGGAGAGTTC. The full variable domain, its missing parts supplied by reference TRBV30 and TRBJ1-2, is SQTIHQWPATLVQPVGSPLSLECTVEGTSNPNLYWYRQAAGRGLQLLFYSVGIGQISSEVPQNLSASRPQDRQFILSSKKLLLSDSGFYLCAWSPTLGTGEFGSGTRLTVV.

The chain links TRBV7-2 to TRBJ2-1, with TRBD2 identical over 10 bases. This CDR3 is 17 amino acids long. V trimming: 1 base; J trimming: 4 bases; junction bases outside the gene matches: 7. Germline V gives CDR1 SGHTA, CDR2 FQGNSA. The CDR3 here is CASSLESGRAQYNEQFF. Written as DNA, the CDR3 is TGTGCCAGCAGCTTAGAAAGCGGGAGGGCCCAGTACAATGAGCAGTTCTTC.

V gene TRBV25-1 combines with J gene TRBJ2-2, with a tentative D call TRBD2 (7 bases). V shed 0 bases and J shed 3 bases, with 14 bases lying between them. The CDR3 extends over 17 amino acids. Germline assignment: CDR1 MGHDK and CDR2 SYGVNS. The CDR3 DNA reads TGTGCCAGCAGTGAATATGGGGGGGCACCGTACACCGGGGAGCTGTTTTTT. Its translation is CASSEYGGAPYTGELFF. The whole variable domain, remainder taken from reference TRBV25-1 and TRBJ2-2, is EADIYQTPRYLVIGTGKKITLECSQTMGHDKMYWYQQDPGMELHLIHYSYGVNSTEKGDLSSESTVSRIRTEHFPLTLESARPSHTSQYLCASSEYGGAPYTGELFFGEGSRLTVL.

This clone was seen once. The rearrangement uses TRBV7-2 and TRBJ1-2; weak D call: TRBD1 (5 bases). The ends were cut back, 4 bases at V and 8 bases at J, with 14 bases in the middle. CDR1 SGHTA and CDR2 FQGNSA come from the germline V gene. The CDR3 length is 13 residues. This chain's CDR3 is CASSWDWLGGYTF. The CDR3 DNA follows: TGTGCCAGCAGCTGGGACTGGTTGGGGGGCTACACCTTC.

The V call is TRBV27, the J call TRBJ2-7; 10 bases fit TRBD2. The V gene end was trimmed by 3 bases and the J gene end by 3 bases; junction bases not matched to a gene: 2. The CDR3 consists of 14 residues. Per the germline V gene, CDR1 is MNHEY and CDR2 is SMNVEV (reference sequence). The CDR3 loop reads CASSFSSGSYEQYF. In DNA, the CDR3 is TGTGCCAGCAGTTTTTCTAGCGGGAGCTACGAGCAGTACTTC.

The gene calls are TRBV7-9 and TRBJ1-3; no clear D gene. The germline V gene encodes CDR1 SEHNR and CDR2 FQNEAQ (reference sequence). This CDR3 has 14 residues. Trimming pared 3 bases from V and 1 base from J, leaving 7 bases between. The CDR3 here is CASSLDTSGNTIYF. The CDR3 DNA sequence: TGTGCCAGCAGCTTGGATACTTCTGGAAACACCATATATTTT. Based on the CDR3 plus reference TRBV7-9 and TRBJ1-3, the full variable domain is DTGVSQNPRHKITKRGQNVTFRCDPISEHNRLYWYRQTLGQGPEFLTYFQNEAQLEKSRLLSDRFSAERPKGSFSTLEIQRTEQGDSAMYLCASSLDTSGNTIYFGEGSWLTVV.

The chain links TRBV11-3 to TRBJ2-7, with a weak D call TRBD2 (6 bases). CDR3 length equals 13 residues. In germline, CDR1 is SGHNT, CDR2 YENEEA. The germline V and J ends were trimmed by 1 base and 11 bases, with 15 bases remaining between them. CDR3 amino acids: CASSLGILEGKYF. The CDR3 bases are TGTGCCAGCAGCTTAGGGATATTGGAGGGAAAGTACTTC. The variable domain in full, with the rest retrieved from reference TRBV11-3 and TRBJ2-7, is EAGVVQSPRYKIIEKKQPVAFWCNPISGHNTLYWYLQNLGQGPELLIRYENEEAVDDSQLPKDRFSAERLKGVDSTLKIQPAELGDSAVYLCASSLGILEGKYFGPGTRLTVT.

The chain combines TRBV5-1 with TRBJ2-6; D not resolved. CDR1 and CDR2 (germline): SGHRS, YFSETQ. The V end lost 3 bases, the J end lost 0 bases, and 7 bases lay between the germline ends. CDR3 length equals 15 residues. The CDR3 loop reads CASSSTDSGANVLTF. The CDR3 DNA reads TGCGCCAGCAGCTCAACAGACTCTGGGGCCAACGTCCTGACTTTC. Based on the CDR3 plus reference TRBV5-1 and TRBJ2-6, the full variable domain is KAGVTQTPRYLIKTRGQQVTLSCSPISGHRSVSWYQQTPGQGLQFLFEYFSETQRNKGNFPGRFSGRQFSNSRSEMNVSTLELGDSALYLCASSSTDSGANVLTFGAGSRLTVL.

V gene TRBV6-1 combines with J gene TRBJ1-4; D gene ambiguous. Trimming took 7 bases from V and 5 from J, leaving 17 bases between them. CDR3 size: 15 residues. The V gene's germline CDR1 is MNHNS and CDR2 SASEGT. CDR3 DNA sequence: TGTGCCAGCACCGTCGGCGTTGGTAAAAATGAAAAACTGTTTTTT. Translation gives CASTVGVGKNEKLFF.

V usage is TRBV2 and J usage is TRBJ1-5; possibly TRBD1 for D (5 bases). The CDR3 is 15 amino acids. V gave up 4 bases and J gave up 3 bases, with 13 bases separating them. In germline, CDR1 is SNHLY, CDR2 FYNNEI. CDR3 bases: TGTGCCAGCAGTGCGGCAGGGCTGGACAATCAGCCCCAGCATTTT. Amino acids: CASSAAGLDNQPQHF.

The chain joins TRBV11-2 to TRBJ1-3; tentative D call: TRBD1 (6 bases). In germline, CDR1 is SGHAT, CDR2 FQNNGV. Trimming removed 1 base from V and 3 bases from J, with 19 bases in between. This CDR3 contains 18 residues. CDR3 loop: CASSLVQGNPLYGNTIYF. In nucleotides, the CDR3 is TGTGCCAGCAGCTTAGTGCAGGGGAACCCTCTCTATGGAAACACCATATATTTT. The variable domain in full, with the rest retrieved from reference TRBV11-2 and TRBJ1-3, is EAGVAQSPRYKIIEKRQSVAFWCNPISGHATLYWYQQILGQGPKLLIQFQNNGVVDDSQLPKDRFSAERLKGVDSTLKIQPAKLEDSAVYLCASSLVQGNPLYGNTIYFGEGSWLTVV.

The chain couples TRBV2 to TRBJ2-7, with 12 bases identical to TRBD2. After removal of 0 bases from V and 8 bases from J, the junction contained 8 bases not matched to a gene. The CDR3 has 16 amino acids. The germline gives CDR1 SNHLY, CDR2 FYNNEI. The DNA of the CDR3 is TGTGCCAGCAGTGAAGCGCTTCAGACTAGCGGGAGTAAGCAGTACTTC. Amino acid sequence: CASSEALQTSGSKQYF.

The V and J genes are TRBV11-2 and TRBJ1-1, with unresolved D. V was cut by 2 bases and J by 0 bases, with 7 bases left in between. Looked up from germline, CDR1 is SGHAT and CDR2 is FQNNGV. This CDR3 is built from 14 residues. The CDR3 protein is CASSLTDMNTEAFF. The CDR3 region has the DNA TGTGCCAGCAGCTTAACAGATATGAACACTGAAGCTTTCTTT. The entire variable domain, with the rest obtained from reference TRBV11-2 and TRBJ1-1, is as follows: EAGVAQSPRYKIIEKRQSVAFWCNPISGHATLYWYQQILGQGPKLLIQFQNNGVVDDSQLPKDRFSAERLKGVDSTLKIQPAKLEDSAVYLCASSLTDMNTEAFFGQGTRLTVV.

The V call is TRBV2, the J call TRBJ2-7, with D possibly being TRBD1 or TRBD2 (5 bases each). V was shortened by 8 bases and J by 3 bases, with 11 bases between the two germline ends. The CDR3 contains 12 residues. The germline gives CDR1 SNHLY, CDR2 FYNNEI. Written as DNA, the CDR3 is TGTGCCAGCGGGGACGGATACTACGAGCAGTACTTC. Translating it yields CASGDGYYEQYF.

The genes are TRBV27 and TRBJ1-2; D remains unclear. Per the germline V gene, CDR1 is MNHEY and CDR2 is SMNVEV (reference sequence). The V and J ends lost 5 bases and 2 bases respectively, with 12 bases between them. This CDR3 contains 14 residues. The CDR3 DNA follows: TGTGCCAGCAGTCCTTTAGGCGGGAACTATGGCTACACCTTC. It specifies CASSPLGGNYGYTF.